This TCR beta chain was observed in a study of preoperative IRX-2 immunotherapy in early breast cancer. Germline V lookup: CDR1 SGHNT, CDR2 YENEEA. The CDR3 runs to 14 residues. J gave up 6 bases and V 3 bases, and 6 bases lay outside the gene matches. Only in-frame clones appear in the TCRdb table, and some are missing; sequencing was by immunoSEQ multiplex PCR. This repertoire shows approximately 38,000 clones, roughly four fifths found once; its top ten account for around 1.4%. Treatment noted: preoperative locoregional IRX-2 cytokine immunotherapy. Patients received preoperative, locoregional IRX-2 cytokine immunotherapy in a phase Ib study.

Here the sequenced sample was lymph node tissue, taken after IRX-2 immunotherapy. This TCR derives from a human donor with breast cancer. V is TRBV11-3 and J is TRBJ1-2, with 8 bases fitting TRBD1. CDR3 in amino acids: CASSLTGDRDGYTF. Here the CDR3 DNA reads TGTGCCAGCAGCTTGACAGGGGATCGGGATGGCTACACCTTC.